The following is a T cell receptor beta chain sequence with its context. Its antigen is currently unknown. Germline loops: CDR1 MNHEY, CDR2 SVGAGI. Trimming shortened V by 7 bases and J by 4 bases, and 13 bases separated the two germline ends. CDR3 length: 13 residues. This sample stems from a study of T cell responses to AZD1222 COVID-19 vaccine. The table came from immunoSEQ multiplex PCR; TCRdb's copy has only in-frame clones and leaves some out. The sample holds around 100,000 clones, approximately 90% seen once. Overall study results and limits: Clonal diversity may have been underestimated in mostly white British donors.

J is TRBJ1-1 and V is TRBV6-5; tentatively, D is TRBD1 (6 bases). The sample in question was peripheral blood, obtained on day 0 of AZD1222 vaccination. The sequence derives from an adult in good health. CDR3 nucleotides: TGTGCCAGCATGCGGGAGGGGGGCACTGAAGCTTTCTTT. Amino acid sequence: CASMREGGTEAFF.